The 25 T cell receptor beta chains in this list originate from one sample, sequenced in a study of blood T cells in healthy people across ages. The second PCR ran about 6 to 11 cycles with a sample-barcoded 5' primer and J-beta primers. Each CDR3 protein gets one entry after TCRdb re-called the 5' RACE reads with MiXCR. The table has roughly 800,000 distinct CDR3 sequences, about 62% seen once. The sequenced sample consisted of blood. These receptor sequences come from a young man in good health.

The chain employs TRBV6-2 or TRBV6-3 and TRBJ2-1, with D possibly being TRBD2 (5 bases). The length of the CDR3 is 16 residues. V lost 2 bases and J 4 bases, leaving 15 bases between the germline ends. Looked up from germline, CDR1 is MNHEY and CDR2 is SVGEGT. CDR3 residues: CASSYLGRTPYNEQFF. As DNA, the CDR3 is TGTGCCAGCAGTTACCTGGGCAGGACTCCTTACAATGAGCAGTTCTTC.

This clonotype occurred a few times. V is TRBV12-3 or TRBV12-4 and J is TRBJ2-5; 9 nucleotides align to TRBD1. CDR3 length: 15 amino acids. The junction had 6 bases not matched to a gene; V was cut back by 3 bases and J by 4 bases. The CDR3 coding sequence is TGTGCCAGCAGTTTTGGACAGGGGAATGGAGAGACCCAGTACTTC. This codes for CASSFGQGNGETQYF.

The chain has TRBV7-9 and TRBJ1-1; a weak D match, TRBD1 (5 bases). V was pared by 4 bases and J by 2 bases, with 14 bases between. The CDR3 consists of 15 residues. CDR1 and CDR2 (germline): SEHNR, FQNEAQ (reference sequence). CDR3 sequence (DNA): TGTGCCAGCAGCTACGCCGGGACCGGCAACACTGAAGCTTTCTTT. The encoded protein is CASSYAGTGNTEAFF.

With respect to this clonotype: One end of the junction is discordant with germline, which a read error may explain. The rearrangement joins TRBV14 to TRBJ2-2; weak D call: TRBD1 (5 bases). Germline CDR1 and CDR2: SGHDN and FVKESK. This CDR3 contains 14 residues. The CDR3 DNA sequence: TGTGCCGGCAGCCAAGGGGTGACCACCGGGGAGCTGTTTTTT. Translation gives CAGSQGVTTGELFF.

The gene calls are TRBV19 and TRBJ1-1, with no clear D. The CDR3 sequence is 12 residues long. Trimming left V 6 bases short and J 5 bases short, with 10 bases between. The germline V gene has CDR1 LNHDA and CDR2 SQIVND (reference sequence). The CDR3 nucleotides are TGTGCCAGTAGAATTTCGGGGACTGAAGCTTTCTTT. This sequence encodes CASRISGTEAFF.

With regard to this clonotype: At one of its ends the junction is not consistent with the germline gene, which may arise from a read error. The chain is built from TRBV14 and TRBJ2-3; D tentatively fits TRBD1 or TRBD2 (6 bases each). Per germline, CDR1 SGHDN and CDR2 FVKESK. The length of the CDR3 is 15 residues. CDR3 loop: CVSSRVRGASDTQYF. The CDR3 nucleotides read TGTGTCAGCAGCCGTGTTAGGGGGGCCTCAGATACGCAGTATTTT.

This clonotype occurred once. An end of the junction differs from the germline gene, which may be a read error. The chain has TRBV6-6 and TRBJ2-1; 13 bases are a match to TRBD2. Germline CDR1 MNHNY, CDR2 SVGAGI (reference sequence). The CDR3 has 16 residues. CDR3 coding DNA: TGTGCCAGCAGTTCCGGACTAGCGGGAGTCGACAATGTGCAGTTCTTC. It codes for CASSSGLAGVDNVQFF.

The CDR3 here is CASSQVGGEQFF. The CDR3 DNA reads TGTGCCAGCAGCCAAGTGGGAGGTGAGCAGTTCTTC. The chain has TRBV3-1 and TRBJ2-1; TRBD2 might be the D (6 bases). This CDR3 region has 12 residues. CDR1 and CDR2 (germline): LGHDT, YNNKEL (reference sequence). V was cut by 1 base and J by 9 bases, with 7 bases left in between.

There are a few counts of this clonotype. The V gene is TRBV2, the J gene TRBJ1-2, with 9 bases lining up with TRBD1. The CDR3 contains 14 residues. Germline V gives CDR1 SNHLY, CDR2 FYNNEI. The trim removed 0 bases at V and 6 bases at J, leaving 2 bases unmatched. For the CDR3, the DNA is TGTGCCAGCAGTGAAGCAAGGACAGGGGATGGCTACACCTTC. Its translation: CASSEARTGDGYTF. The full variable domain, completed using reference TRBV2 and TRBJ1-2, is EPEVTQTPSHQVTQMGQEVILRCVPISNHLYFYWYRQILGQKVEFLVSFYNNEISEKSEIFDDQFSVERPDGSNFTLKIRSTKLEDSAMYFCASSEARTGDGYTFGSGTRLTVV.

This clonotype was detected only a few times. This rearrangement joins TRBV6-6 to TRBJ1-4; TRBD1 agrees at 9 bases. With 1 base clipped from V and 4 bases from J, the junction kept 7 bases outside the gene matches. CDR3 size: 17 residues. The germline CDR1 and CDR2 sequences are MNHNY and SVGAGI (reference sequence). CDR3 DNA: TGTGCCAGCAGTTACTTAGGGACAGGGACTTATAATGAAAAACTGTTTTTT. Translated: CASSYLGTGTYNEKLFF.

The chain has TRBV6-2 or TRBV6-3 and TRBJ2-7, with TRBD2 matching 12 bases. This CDR3 has 14 amino acids. The junction had 5 bases not matched to a gene; V was cut back by 6 bases and J by 5 bases. Germline V gene sequence: CDR1 MNHEY, CDR2 SVGEGT. The CDR3 here is CASRRLAGAHEQYF. The CDR3 DNA reads as TGTGCCAGCAGACGACTAGCGGGGGCCCACGAGCAGTACTTC.

The chain links TRBV9 to TRBJ2-7; no clear D gene. CDR1 SGDLS and CDR2 YYNGEE come from the germline V gene. V shed 8 bases and J shed 3 bases, with 18 bases lying between them. This CDR3 spans 14 amino acids. CDR3 in amino acids: CASSKGPLGYEQYF. CDR3 sequence (DNA): TGTGCCAGTTCGAAAGGTCCGCTCGGCTACGAGCAGTACTTC.

This sequence joins TRBV27 and TRBJ2-2, with TRBD1 matching 7 bases. The CDR3 spans 16 residues. V was clipped by 6 bases and J by 6 bases; unmatched bases: 13. Germline V gene data show CDR1 as MNHEY and CDR2 as SMNVEV (reference sequence). The CDR3 loop reads CASRGARQGYSGELFF. Written as DNA, the CDR3 is TGTGCCAGCAGGGGGGCTAGACAGGGCTACTCCGGGGAGCTGTTTTTT.

The genes are TRBV7-2 and TRBJ2-3; perhaps TRBD2 as D (6 bases). Germline V gives CDR1 SGHTA, CDR2 FQGNSA. V lost 5 bases and J 5 bases, leaving 20 bases between the germline ends. The CDR3 consists of 16 residues. This CDR3 is CASSPGERTYGDTQYF. The DNA for the CDR3 is TGTGCCAGCAGCCCGGGGGAGCGGACCTACGGAGATACGCAGTATTTT. The full variable domain, with the rest looked up from reference TRBV7-2 and TRBJ2-3, is GAGVSQSPSNKVTEKGKDVELRCDPISGHTALYWYRQSLGQGLEFLIYFQGNSAPDKSGLPSDRFSAERTGGSVSTLTIQRTQQEDSAVYLCASSPGERTYGDTQYFGPGTRLTVL.

This clonotype was seen only a few times. The rearrangement links TRBV10-3 to TRBJ2-5; D is perhaps TRBD1 or TRBD2 (5 bases each). Trimming took 5 bases from V and 3 from J, leaving 19 bases between them. The CDR3 has 16 residues. Germline assignment: CDR1 ENHRY and CDR2 SYGVKD. CDR3 region: CAISRRGLLAKETQYF. Here the CDR3 DNA reads TGTGCCATCAGTCGCCGGGGCTTACTGGCAAAAGAGACCCAGTACTTC.

The chain is built from TRBV2 and TRBJ1-2; D is unclear. The CDR3 is made up of 13 amino acids. Germline CDR1 reads SNHLY; CDR2 reads FYNNEI. Deletions cut 5 bases from V and 6 bases from J, with 13 bases between. The CDR3 DNA sequence: TGTGCCAGCAGTCCCGGGGTGGGGAATGGCTACACCTTC. This codes for CASSPGVGNGYTF. Filled out from reference TRBV2 and TRBJ1-2, the complete variable domain reads EPEVTQTPSHQVTQMGQEVILRCVPISNHLYFYWYRQILGQKVEFLVSFYNNEISEKSEIFDDQFSVERPDGSNFTLKIRSTKLEDSAMYFCASSPGVGNGYTFGSGTRLTVV.

This clonotype was found a few times. The rearrangement uses TRBV18 and TRBJ1-1; no firm D call. In germline, CDR1 is KGHSH, CDR2 LQKENI. V was trimmed by 3 bases and J by 1 base, leaving 12 bases between them. The CDR3 is 15 amino acids. CDR3 sequence: CASSPKVGSNTEAFF. In nucleotides, the CDR3 is TGTGCCAGCTCACCGAAGGTAGGGTCGAACACTGAAGCTTTCTTT.

This clonotype was observed a few times. The V gene is TRBV7-9, the J gene TRBJ2-1, with D possibly being TRBD1 or TRBD2 (5 bases each). V was trimmed by 5 bases and J by 3 bases, leaving 17 bases between them. This CDR3 has 16 amino acids. Looked up from germline, CDR1 is SEHNR and CDR2 is FQNEAQ (reference sequence). Here the CDR3 reads CASSGVWGNYYNEQFF. CDR3 bases: TGTGCCAGCAGCGGCGTGTGGGGGAATTACTACAATGAGCAGTTCTTC.

Only a few counts were recorded for this clonotype. The chain uses TRBV20-1 and TRBJ2-7; 7 nucleotides match TRBD1. Germline V CDR1 and CDR2: DFQATT, SNEGSKA (reference sequence). The CDR3 has 12 amino acids. The CDR3 sequence: CSLGTDSYEQYF. CDR3 sequence (DNA): TGCAGCCTTGGGACAGACTCCTACGAGCAGTACTTC.

The chain carries TRBV15 and TRBJ1-1, with D unclear. Germline V gene sequence: CDR1 LNHNV, CDR2 YYDKDF (reference sequence). V lost 0 bases to trimming and J lost 7 bases, with 9 bases between them. This CDR3 is 13 amino acids long. This chain's CDR3 is CATSRDRSLEAFF. The CDR3 nucleotides read TGTGCCACCAGCAGAGATAGGTCTCTTGAAGCTTTCTTT.

The J gene is TRBJ1-2, the V gene TRBV7-2; a weak D match, TRBD1 (6 bases). Germline CDR1 reads SGHTA; CDR2 reads FQGNSA. The CDR3 is made up of 15 amino acids. V was clipped by 3 bases and J by 4 bases, with 15 bases between them. The CDR3 DNA reads as TGTGCCAGCAGCTTTAAGGACAGCCTCATCTATGGCTACACCTTC. It translates to CASSFKDSLIYGYTF. Filled out from reference TRBV7-2 and TRBJ1-2, the complete variable domain reads GAGVSQSPSNKVTEKGKDVELRCDPISGHTALYWYRQSLGQGLEFLIYFQGNSAPDKSGLPSDRFSAERTGGSVSTLTIQRTQQEDSAVYLCASSFKDSLIYGYTFGSGTRLTVV.

The sample holds a few counts of this clonotype. The rearrangement links TRBV15 to TRBJ2-4; perhaps TRBD1 as D (6 bases). Germline-derived CDR1 and CDR2 are LNHNV and YYDKDF (reference sequence). V lost 2 bases and J lost 9, with 14 bases in between. The CDR3 loop spans 14 amino acids. The CDR3 DNA follows: TGTGCCACCAGCAGACAACAGGGTGGCGGCATTCAGTACTTC. As protein: CATSRQQGGGIQYF.

The chain has TRBV3-1 and TRBJ1-2, with D perhaps matching TRBD1 (5 bases). The CDR3 spans 15 residues. Trimming pared 4 bases from V and 5 bases from J, leaving 17 bases between. Germline lookup yields CDR1 LGHDT and CDR2 YNNKEL (reference sequence). The CDR3 bases are TGTGCCAGCAGCCGAGCATCGGGGGGGATTTATGGCTACACCTTC. Translated, it gives CASSRASGGIYGYTF.

This clonotype occurred a few times. The chain combines TRBV5-1 with TRBJ2-5; 8 bases align to TRBD1. This CDR3 has 15 residues. CDR1 and CDR2 (germline): SGHRS, YFSETQ. The junction had 5 bases not matched to a gene; V was cut back by 0 bases and J by 4 bases. This CDR3 reads CASSLATGDGETQYF. The CDR3 DNA reads TGCGCCAGCAGCTTGGCGACAGGGGATGGAGAGACCCAGTACTTC.

This clonotype came up a few times. The rearrangement uses TRBV29-1 and TRBJ1-2; D is perhaps TRBD1 (6 bases). The V and J ends lost 6 bases and 3 bases respectively, with 11 bases between them. The CDR3 contains 12 residues. The germline CDR1 and CDR2 sequences are SQVTM and ANQGSEA. In nucleotides, the CDR3 is TGCAGCGTAGGGGGGCCCTACTATGGCTACACCTTC. Its translation: CSVGGPYYGYTF.